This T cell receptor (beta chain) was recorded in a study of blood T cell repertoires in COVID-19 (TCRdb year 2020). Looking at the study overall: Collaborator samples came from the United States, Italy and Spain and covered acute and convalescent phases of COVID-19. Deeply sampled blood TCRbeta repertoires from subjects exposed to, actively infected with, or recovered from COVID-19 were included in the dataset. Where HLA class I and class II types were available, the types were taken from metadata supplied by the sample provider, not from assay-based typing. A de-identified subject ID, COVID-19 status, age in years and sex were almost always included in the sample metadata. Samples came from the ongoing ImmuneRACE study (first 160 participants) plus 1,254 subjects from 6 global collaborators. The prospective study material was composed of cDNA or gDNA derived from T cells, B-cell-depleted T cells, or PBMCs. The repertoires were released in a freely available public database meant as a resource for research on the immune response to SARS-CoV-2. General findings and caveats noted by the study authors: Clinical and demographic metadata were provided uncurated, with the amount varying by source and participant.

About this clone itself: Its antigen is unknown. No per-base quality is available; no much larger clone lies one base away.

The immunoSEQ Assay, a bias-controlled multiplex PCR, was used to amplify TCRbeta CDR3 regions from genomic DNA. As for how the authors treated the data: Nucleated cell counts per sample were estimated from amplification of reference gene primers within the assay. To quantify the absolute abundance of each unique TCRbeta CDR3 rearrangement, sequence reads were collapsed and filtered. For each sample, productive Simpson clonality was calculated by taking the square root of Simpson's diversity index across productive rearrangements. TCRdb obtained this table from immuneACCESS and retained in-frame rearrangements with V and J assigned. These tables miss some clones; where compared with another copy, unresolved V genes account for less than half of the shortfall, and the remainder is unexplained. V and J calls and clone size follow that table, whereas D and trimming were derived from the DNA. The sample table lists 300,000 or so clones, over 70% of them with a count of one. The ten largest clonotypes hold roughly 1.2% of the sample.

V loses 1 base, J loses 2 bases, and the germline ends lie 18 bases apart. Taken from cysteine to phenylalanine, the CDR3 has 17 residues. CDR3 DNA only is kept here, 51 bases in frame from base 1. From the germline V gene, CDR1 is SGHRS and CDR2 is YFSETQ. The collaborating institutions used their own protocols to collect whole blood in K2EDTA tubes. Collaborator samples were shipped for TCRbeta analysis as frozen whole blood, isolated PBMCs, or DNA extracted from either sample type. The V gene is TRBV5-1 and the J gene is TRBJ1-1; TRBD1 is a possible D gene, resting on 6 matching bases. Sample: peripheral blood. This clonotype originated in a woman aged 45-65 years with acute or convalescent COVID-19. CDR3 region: CASSLIFEQGPNTEAFF. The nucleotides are TGCGCCAGCAGCTTGATATTCGAACAGGGCCCAAACACTGAAGCTTTCTTT.